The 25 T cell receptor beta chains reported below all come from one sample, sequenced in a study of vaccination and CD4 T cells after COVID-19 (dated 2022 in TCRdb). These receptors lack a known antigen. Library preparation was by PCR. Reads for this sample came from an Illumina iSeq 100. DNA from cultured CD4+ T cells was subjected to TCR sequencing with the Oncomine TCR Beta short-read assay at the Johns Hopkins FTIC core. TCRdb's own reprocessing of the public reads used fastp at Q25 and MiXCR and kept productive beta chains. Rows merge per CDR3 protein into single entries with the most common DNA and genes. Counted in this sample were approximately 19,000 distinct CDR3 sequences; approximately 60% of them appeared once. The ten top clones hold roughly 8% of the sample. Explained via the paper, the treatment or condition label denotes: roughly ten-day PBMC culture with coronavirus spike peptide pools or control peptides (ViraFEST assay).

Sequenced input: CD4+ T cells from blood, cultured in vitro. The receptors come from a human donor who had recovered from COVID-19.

The CDR3 here is CASNSDRGRQYF. The CDR3 bases are TGTGCCAGCAATTCTGACCGGGGGCGGCAGTACTTC. V usage is TRBV7-9 and J usage is TRBJ2-7, with D perhaps being TRBD1 or TRBD2 (6 bases each). V lost 7 bases to trimming and J lost 9 bases, with 16 bases between them. Per germline, CDR1 SEHNR and CDR2 FQNEAQ (reference sequence). The CDR3 contains 12 residues.

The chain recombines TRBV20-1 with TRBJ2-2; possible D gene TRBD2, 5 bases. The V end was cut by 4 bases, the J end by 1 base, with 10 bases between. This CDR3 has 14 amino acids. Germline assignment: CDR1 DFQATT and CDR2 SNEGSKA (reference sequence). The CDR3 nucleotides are TGCAGTGCTAAGGTGGCGGGGAACACCGGGGAGCTGTTTTTT. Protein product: CSAKVAGNTGELFF.

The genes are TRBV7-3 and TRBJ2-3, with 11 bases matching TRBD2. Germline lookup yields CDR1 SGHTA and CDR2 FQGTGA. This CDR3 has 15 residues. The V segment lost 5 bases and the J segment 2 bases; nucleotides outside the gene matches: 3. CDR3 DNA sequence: TGTGCCAGCAGCCCGACTAGCGGGACCACAGATACGCAGTATTTT. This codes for CASSPTSGTTDTQYF.

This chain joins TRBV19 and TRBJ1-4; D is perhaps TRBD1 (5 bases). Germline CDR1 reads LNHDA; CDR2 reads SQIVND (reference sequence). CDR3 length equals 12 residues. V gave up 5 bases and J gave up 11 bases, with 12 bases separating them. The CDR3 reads CASSSRGVKLFF. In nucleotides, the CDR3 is TGTGCCAGTAGTTCTCGAGGGGTCAAACTGTTTTTT.

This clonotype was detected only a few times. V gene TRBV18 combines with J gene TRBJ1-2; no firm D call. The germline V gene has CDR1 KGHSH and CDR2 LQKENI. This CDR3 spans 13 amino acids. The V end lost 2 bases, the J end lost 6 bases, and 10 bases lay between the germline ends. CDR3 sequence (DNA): TGTGCCAGCTCACCAACTACAAGGGATGGCTACACCTTC. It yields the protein CASSPTTRDGYTF.

This CDR3 reads CSATGAQETQYF. In DNA, the CDR3 is TGCAGTGCTACGGGGGCTCAAGAGACCCAGTACTTC. The chain couples TRBV20-1 to TRBJ2-5; the D call may be TRBD1 or TRBD2 (6 bases each). Per the germline V gene, CDR1 is DFQATT and CDR2 is SNEGSKA (reference sequence). V lost 4 bases and J 2 bases, leaving 8 bases between the germline ends. The CDR3 runs 12 residues.

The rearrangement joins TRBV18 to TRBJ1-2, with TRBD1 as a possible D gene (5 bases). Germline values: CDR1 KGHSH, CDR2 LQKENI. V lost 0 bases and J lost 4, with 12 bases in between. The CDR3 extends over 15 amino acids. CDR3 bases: TGTGCCAGCTCACCACCCGGCCTAGGGGTCTATGGCTACACCTTC. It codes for CASSPPGLGVYGYTF. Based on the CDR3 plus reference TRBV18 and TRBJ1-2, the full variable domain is NAGVMQNPRHLVRRRGQEARLRCSPMKGHSHVYWYRQLPEEGLKFMVYLQKENIIDESGMPKERFSAEFPKEGPSILRIQQVVRGDSAAYFCASSPPGLGVYGYTFGSGTRLTVV.

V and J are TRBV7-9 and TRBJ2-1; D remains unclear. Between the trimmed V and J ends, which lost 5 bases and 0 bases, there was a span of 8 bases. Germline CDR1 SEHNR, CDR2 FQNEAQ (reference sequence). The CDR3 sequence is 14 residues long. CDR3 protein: CASSQQYSYNEQFF. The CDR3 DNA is TGTGCCAGCAGCCAACAGTACTCCTACAATGAGCAGTTCTTC.

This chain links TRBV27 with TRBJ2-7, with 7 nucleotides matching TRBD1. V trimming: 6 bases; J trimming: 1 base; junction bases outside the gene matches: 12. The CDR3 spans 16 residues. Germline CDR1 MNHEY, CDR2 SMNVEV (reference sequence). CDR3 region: CASRVGPGTASYEQYF. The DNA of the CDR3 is TGTGCCAGCAGAGTAGGGCCGGGGACAGCATCCTACGAGCAGTACTTC.

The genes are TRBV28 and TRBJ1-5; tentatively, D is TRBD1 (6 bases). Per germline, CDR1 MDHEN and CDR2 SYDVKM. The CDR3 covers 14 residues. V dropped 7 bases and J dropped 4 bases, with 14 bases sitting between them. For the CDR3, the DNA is TGTGCCAGCACCACAGGGACACAAAATCAGCCCCAGCATTTT. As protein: CASTTGTQNQPQHF. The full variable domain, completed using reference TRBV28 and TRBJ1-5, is DVKVTQSSRYLVKRTGEKVFLECVQDMDHENMFWYRQDPGLGLRLIYFSYDVKMKEKGDIPEGYSVSREKKERFSLILESASTNQTSMYLCASTTGTQNQPQHFGDGTRLSIL.

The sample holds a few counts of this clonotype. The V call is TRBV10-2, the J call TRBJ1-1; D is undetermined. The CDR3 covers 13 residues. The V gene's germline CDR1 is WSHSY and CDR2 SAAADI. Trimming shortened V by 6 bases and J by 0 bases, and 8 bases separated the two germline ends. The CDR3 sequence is CASSRDMNTEAFF. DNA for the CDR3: TGCGCCAGCAGCCGCGACATGAACACTGAAGCTTTCTTT.

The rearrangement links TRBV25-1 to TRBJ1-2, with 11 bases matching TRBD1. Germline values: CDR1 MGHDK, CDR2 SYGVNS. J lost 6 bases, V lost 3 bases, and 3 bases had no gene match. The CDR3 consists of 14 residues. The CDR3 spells CASSERGQGDGYTF. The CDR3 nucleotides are TGTGCCAGCAGTGAGAGGGGACAGGGGGATGGCTACACCTTC.

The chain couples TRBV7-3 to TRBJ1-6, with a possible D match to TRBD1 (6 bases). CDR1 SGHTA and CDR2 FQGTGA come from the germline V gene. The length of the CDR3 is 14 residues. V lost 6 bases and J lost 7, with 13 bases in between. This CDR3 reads CASSLQGRNSPLHF. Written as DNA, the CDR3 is TGTGCCAGCAGTCTACAGGGCAGGAATTCACCCCTCCACTTT. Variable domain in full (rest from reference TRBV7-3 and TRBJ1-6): GAGVSQTPSNKVTEKGKYVELRCDPISGHTALYWYRQSLGQGPEFLIYFQGTGAADDSGLPNDRFFAVRPEGSVSTLKIQRTERGDSAVYLCASSLQGRNSPLHFGNGTRLTVT.

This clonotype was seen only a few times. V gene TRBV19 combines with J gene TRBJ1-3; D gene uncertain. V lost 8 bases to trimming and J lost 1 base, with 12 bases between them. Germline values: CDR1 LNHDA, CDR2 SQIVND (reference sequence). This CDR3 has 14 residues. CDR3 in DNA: TGTGCCAGTCAAGATAAACGGTCTGGAAACACCATATATTTT. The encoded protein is CASQDKRSGNTIYF.

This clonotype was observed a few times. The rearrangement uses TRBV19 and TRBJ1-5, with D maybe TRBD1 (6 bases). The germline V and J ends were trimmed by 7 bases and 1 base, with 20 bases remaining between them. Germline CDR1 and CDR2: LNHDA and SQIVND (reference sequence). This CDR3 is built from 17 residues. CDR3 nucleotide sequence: TGTGCCAGTACCGCAAGGGGGGGGGGCGCAAGCAATCAGCCCCAGCATTTT. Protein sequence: CASTARGGGASNQPQHF.

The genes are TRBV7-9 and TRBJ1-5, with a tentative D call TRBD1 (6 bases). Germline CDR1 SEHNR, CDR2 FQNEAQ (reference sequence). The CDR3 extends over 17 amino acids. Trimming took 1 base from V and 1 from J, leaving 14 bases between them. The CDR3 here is CASSLGWDTESNQPQHF. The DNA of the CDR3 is TGTGCCAGCAGCTTAGGGTGGGACACCGAAAGCAATCAGCCCCAGCATTTT.

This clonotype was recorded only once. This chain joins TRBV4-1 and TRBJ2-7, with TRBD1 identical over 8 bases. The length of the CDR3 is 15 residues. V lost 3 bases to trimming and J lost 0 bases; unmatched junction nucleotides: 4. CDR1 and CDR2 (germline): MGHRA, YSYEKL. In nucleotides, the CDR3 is TGCGCCAGCAGCCAGGCAGGGGGCCGCTCCTACGAGCAGTACTTC. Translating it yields CASSQAGGRSYEQYF.

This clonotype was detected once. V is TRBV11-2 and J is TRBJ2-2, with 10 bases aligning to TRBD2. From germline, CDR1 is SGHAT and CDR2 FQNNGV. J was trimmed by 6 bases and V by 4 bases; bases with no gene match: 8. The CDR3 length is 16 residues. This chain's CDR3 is CASSSLAGVDAGELFF. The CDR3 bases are TGTGCCAGCAGCTCGCTAGCGGGAGTGGACGCCGGGGAGCTGTTTTTT.

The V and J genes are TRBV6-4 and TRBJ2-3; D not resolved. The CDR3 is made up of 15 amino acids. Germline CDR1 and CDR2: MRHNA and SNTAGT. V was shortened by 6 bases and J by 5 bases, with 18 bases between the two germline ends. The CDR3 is CASSPQPGRGDTQYF. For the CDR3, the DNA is TGTGCCAGCAGCCCTCAACCAGGCCGCGGAGATACGCAGTATTTT.

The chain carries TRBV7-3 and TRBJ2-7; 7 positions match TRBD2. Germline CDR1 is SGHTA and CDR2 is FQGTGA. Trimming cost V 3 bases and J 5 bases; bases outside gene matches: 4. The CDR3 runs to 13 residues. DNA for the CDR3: TGTGCCAGCAGCTTCGCGGGAGTTGACGAGCAGTACTTC. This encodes CASSFAGVDEQYF.

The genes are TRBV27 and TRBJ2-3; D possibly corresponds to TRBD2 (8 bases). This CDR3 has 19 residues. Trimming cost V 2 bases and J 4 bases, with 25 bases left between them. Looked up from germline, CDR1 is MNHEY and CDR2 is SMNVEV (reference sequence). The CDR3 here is CASSLGDRVSGGPPDTQYF. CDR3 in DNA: TGTGCCAGCAGTTTAGGGGACAGAGTAAGCGGGGGTCCCCCAGATACGCAGTATTTT.

This CDR3 is CSARAGGEGPYEQYF. CDR3 bases: TGCAGTGCTAGAGCTGGGGGAGAAGGACCCTACGAGCAGTACTTC. The rearrangement joins TRBV20-1 to TRBJ2-7, with D tentatively TRBD1 or TRBD2 (5 bases each). Per germline, CDR1 DFQATT and CDR2 SNEGSKA (reference sequence). V was cut by 1 base and J by 2 bases, with 15 bases left in between. This CDR3 is built from 15 residues.

This CDR3 is CASSLSTKGDGLSGANVLTF. The DNA for the CDR3 is TGTGCCAGCAGCTTAAGCACCAAGGGAGACGGCCTCTCTGGGGCCAACGTCCTGACTTTC. The chain uses TRBV7-2 and TRBJ2-6; tentative D call: TRBD2 (5 bases). CDR1 and CDR2 (germline): SGHTA, FQGNSA. The CDR3 length is 20 residues. Trimming removed 2 bases at V and 0 bases at J, with 20 bases between.

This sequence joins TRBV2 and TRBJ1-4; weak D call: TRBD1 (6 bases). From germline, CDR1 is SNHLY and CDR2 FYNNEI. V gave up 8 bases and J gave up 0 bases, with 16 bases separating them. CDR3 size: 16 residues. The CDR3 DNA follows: TGTGCCAGCGGGGTTCGGGACACAGCAACTAATGAAAAACTGTTTTTT. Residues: CASGVRDTATNEKLFF.

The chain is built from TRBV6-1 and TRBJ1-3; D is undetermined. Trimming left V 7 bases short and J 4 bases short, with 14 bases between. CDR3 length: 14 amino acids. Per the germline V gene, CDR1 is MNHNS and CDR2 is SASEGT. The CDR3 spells CASIVDNSGNTIYF. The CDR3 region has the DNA TGTGCCAGCATCGTCGACAATTCCGGAAACACCATATATTTT.